Listed below are T cell receptor beta chains from one sample, sequenced in a study of blood T cells in healthy people across ages. Using its own MiXCR run on the 5' RACE reads, TCRdb lists one record per CDR3 protein. The data contain around 1,800,000 distinct CDR3 sequences, about 39% of them singletons. Sequenced: blood. The receptors were sampled from a human donor in good health. CDR3s include the opening cysteine and the closing phenylalanine or tryptophan. D genes are given only for firm matches. Not all rows give a size; the values are once, few, many and, for expanded clones, a class.

j_call | d_call | clone_size | cdr3_length | v_call | cdr3_nt | cdr3_aa
TRBJ2-3 | - | few | 14 | TRBV7-9 | TGTGCCAGCAGCCCCGCGGGGAAGCCAGATACGCAGTATTTT | CASSPAGKPDTQYF
TRBJ2-5 | - | few | 13 | TRBV25-1 | TGTGCCAGCAGTGAGTGGGCGCGGGAGACCCAGTACTTC | CASSEWARETQYF
TRBJ2-1 | - | - | 12 | TRBV12-3/TRBV12-4 | TGTGCGTCGGGACTCTCAACCTACGAGCAGTTCTTC | CASGLSTYEQFF
TRBJ2-1 | TRBD2 | - | 15 | TRBV3-1 | TGTGCCAGCAGTCCTAAGCGGGGGGCGTACAATGAGCAGTTCTTC | CASSPKRGAYNEQFF
TRBJ2-5 | - | - | 16 | TRBV7-2 | TGTGCCAGCAGCCAACTAGGGTCGGGGGCGCAAGAGACCCAGTACTTC | CASSQLGSGAQETQYF
TRBJ2-3 | - | - | 15 | TRBV28 | TGTGCCAGCATAACAGGAGCCCTAACTGGGGGTACGCAGTATTTT | CASITGALTGGTQYF
TRBJ1-2 | - | - | 13 | TRBV12-3/TRBV12-4 | TGTGCCAGCAGCCCTGGGACATTATCAGGCTACACCTTC | CASSPGTLSGYTF
TRBJ2-1 | - | - | 15 | TRBV12-3/TRBV12-4 | TGTGCCAGCAGTTTCTCCAGGACCCCCAACAATGAGCAGTTCTTC | CASSFSRTPNNEQFF
TRBJ2-3 | TRBD2 | few | 15 | TRBV7-8 | TGTGCCAGCAGTTGGACTAGCGGGGTCACAGGTACGCAGTATTTT | CASSWTSGVTGTQYF
TRBJ2-5 | - | - | 13 | TRBV7-9 | TGTGCCAGCAGCCCGTCTTCGTTAGGGACCCAGTACTTC | CASSPSSLGTQYF
TRBJ1-3 | - | - | 10 | TRBV7-9 | TGTGCCAGCAGCTACGACACCATATATTTT | CASSYDTIYF
TRBJ2-1 | TRBD2 | once | 12 | TRBV6-2/TRBV6-3 | TGTGCCAGCACTCTACAGAGCGGGGGGCAGTTCTTC | CASTLQSGGQFF
TRBJ1-2 | - | few | 15 | TRBV13 | TGTGCCAGCAGGGCGATGGGGAGCTCGTACTATGGCTACACCTTC | CASRAMGSSYYGYTF
TRBJ2-7 | - | - | 15 | TRBV11-2 | TGTGCCAGCAGCTTAGATCCTGCGGACTCCTACGAGCAGTACTTC | CASSLDPADSYEQYF
TRBJ2-1 | TRBD1 | - | 16 | TRBV7-9 | TGTGCCAGCAGCCTAAACTTGGGACAGGGTTGGGATGAGCAGTTCTTC | CASSLNLGQGWDEQFF
TRBJ2-2 | TRBD1 | - | 18 | TRBV6-5 | TGTGCCAGCAGTTACTCTAGGGACAGGGGATTAAATACCGGGGAGCTGTTTTTT | CASSYSRDRGLNTGELFF
TRBJ2-3 | TRBD2 | few | 16 | TRBV4-3 | TGCGCCAGCAGCGCGCTAGCGGGGGGCGGGGGAGATACGCAGTATTTT | CASSALAGGGGDTQYF
TRBJ1-2 | - | - | 14 | TRBV27 | TGTGCCAGCAGTTTTAGTATACCCTTCTCTGGCTACACCTTC | CASSFSIPFSGYTF
TRBJ2-7 | - | - | 13 | TRBV7-3 | TGTGCCAGCTCAAGAGCGGAAGGCTACGAGCAGTACTTC | CASSRAEGYEQYF
TRBJ1-4 | TRBD1 | - | 18 | TRBV6-1 | TGTGCCAGCACCACCGACAGGGAGCGAGTGGTCAGGGGCGGAAAACTGTTTTTT | CASTTDRERVVRGGKLFF
TRBJ2-1 | TRBD2 | many | 13 | TRBV27 | TGTGCCAGCAACAGCGGGGGGGCCAACGAGCAGTTCTTC | CASNSGGANEQFF
TRBJ2-5 | - | - | 16 | TRBV7-2 | TGTGCCCGCAGCTTAGCCGGACCCGGGGCCCGAGAGACCCAGTACTTC | CARSLAGPGARETQYF
TRBJ1-1 | - | - | 14 | TRBV4-1 | TGCGCCAGCAGCCGAGACACGGAGAACACTGAAGCTTTCTTT | CASSRDTENTEAFF
TRBJ1-1 | TRBD1 | few | 16 | TRBV6-2/TRBV6-3 | TGTGCCAGCAGTTCCCCGGGTGGACAGGGGGACACTGAGGCTTTCTTT | CASSSPGGQGDTEAFF
TRBJ1-1 | TRBD1 | - | 15 | TRBV7-2 | TGTGCCAGCAGCCAAACAGGGGGCTTGAACACTGAAGCTTTCTTT | CASSQTGGLNTEAFF
TRBJ1-1 | - | few | 14 | TRBV29-1 | TGCAGCGTTACGACTAGACTAATGAACACTGAAGCTTTCTTT | CSVTTRLMNTEAFF
TRBJ2-1 | TRBD2 | - | 17 | TRBV5-5 | TGTGCCAGCAGCTGGGGGGGAGTAGCGGGGATCTACAATGAGCAGTTCTTC | CASSWGGVAGIYNEQFF
TRBJ1-1 | - | - | 15 | TRBV12-3/TRBV12-4 | TGTGCCAGCAGTTTAAGGGGGGCGGGGGGGACTGAAGCTTTCTTT | CASSLRGAGGTEAFF
TRBJ1-2 | - | few | 17 | TRBV27 | TGTGCCGGCAGTTTAAAACCCCGGGCTGTGAGCGACTATGGCTACACCTTC | CAGSLKPRAVSDYGYTF
TRBJ1-2 | - | - | 16 | TRBV27 | TGTGCCAGCAGTTCCCCCCAGGGAGGTGGTGACTATGGCTACACCTTC | CASSSPQGGGDYGYTF
TRBJ1-1 | - | once | 13 | TRBV9 | TGTGCCAGCAGCGTGAGGGCGGAGACTGAAGCTTTCTTT | CASSVRAETEAFF
TRBJ1-2 | - | - | 15 | TRBV5-1 | TGCGCCAGCAGCTTGTCAACTCCAGGGAGCTATGGCTACACCTTC | CASSLSTPGSYGYTF
TRBJ1-1 | - | - | 13 | TRBV29-1 | TGCAGCGTTGAGCCCCGATTCGGGGCTGAAGCTTTCTTT | CSVEPRFGAEAFF
TRBJ2-1 | TRBD2 | once | 17 | TRBV5-1 | TGCGCCAGCAGTTACGACCCGGGGGGATCAACCTACAATGAGCAGTTCTTC | CASSYDPGGSTYNEQFF
TRBJ2-7 | TRBD1 | - | 14 | TRBV4-3 | TGCGCCAGCAGCCAAGAGGGACAGGCTACGAGGCAGTACTTC | CASSQEGQATRQYF
TRBJ1-4 | TRBD1 | - | 14 | TRBV6-5 | TGTGCCAGCAGATCCGCCGGGACAGGAGAAAAACTGTTTTTT | CASRSAGTGEKLFF
TRBJ1-1 | TRBD1 | few | 13 | TRBV4-3 | TGCGCCAGCAGCCATTCAGGGGGCAGAGTAGCTTTCTTT | CASSHSGGRVAFF
TRBJ2-1 | TRBD2 | - | 16 | TRBV29-1 | TGCAGCGTGACGGAGCCCGTGACTAGCGGGGGGTGTGAGCAGTTCTTC | CSVTEPVTSGGCEQFF
TRBJ2-3 | TRBD1 | - | 16 | TRBV2 | TGTGCCAGCAGCATAAGACAGGGGGCTCGCACAGATACGCAGTATTTT | CASSIRQGARTDTQYF
TRBJ1-4 | - | - | 14 | TRBV5-6 | TGTGCCAGCAGCTCAAACAGGGTCGGGGAAAAACTGTTTTTT | CASSSNRVGEKLFF
TRBJ2-5 | TRBD1 | once | 12 | TRBV5-1 | TGCGCCAGCAGCTTTACAGGGGGAGACCAGTACTTC | CASSFTGGDQYF
TRBJ1-4 | - | - | 13 | TRBV3-1 | TGTGCCAGCAGCCACACCGAGGGGGAAAAACTGTTTTTT | CASSHTEGEKLFF
TRBJ2-7 | TRBD1 | few | 15 | TRBV5-1 | TGCGCCAGCAGCCCACGTTGGGACAGTCCCTACGAGCAGTACTTC | CASSPRWDSPYEQYF
TRBJ1-2 | - | few | 15 | TRBV9 | TGTGCCAGCAGCCCCTCGGCAACACACCTCTATGGCTACACCTTC | CASSPSATHLYGYTF
TRBJ1-1 | - | - | 12 | TRBV11-2 | TGTGCCAGCAGCTTCGGCAGTCCTGAAGCTTTCTTT | CASSFGSPEAFF
TRBJ2-7 | TRBD1 | - | 15 | TRBV29-1 | TGCAGCGTTGAATACCAGGAGGACAGGGTCTACGAGCAGTACTTT | CSVEYQEDRVYEQYF
TRBJ2-7 | - | - | 12 | TRBV20-1 | TGCAGTGTTAACGACTACAACTACGAGCAGTACTTC | CSVNDYNYEQYF
TRBJ1-1 | TRBD1 | - | 16 | TRBV4-3 | TGCGCCAGCAGCCAAGATCTCGGACAGGGGAACTCTGAAGCTTTCTTT | CASSQDLGQGNSEAFF
TRBJ2-1 | TRBD2 | few | 17 | TRBV7-3 | TGTGCCAGCAGCTTAAATAGCGGGGGACTTCATGGCAATGAGCAGTTCTTC | CASSLNSGGLHGNEQFF
TRBJ2-7 | TRBD1 | - | 15 | TRBV7-9 | TGTGCCAGCAGCTTTGGGGACAGCGGAGGCTACGAGCAGTACTTC | CASSFGDSGGYEQYF
TRBJ2-1 | - | - | 16 | TRBV4-1 | TGCGCCAGCAGCCAAGGACGCGGAACACTTTACAATGAGCAGTTCTTC | CASSQGRGTLYNEQFF
TRBJ2-7 | - | many | 15 | TRBV5-1 | TGCGCCAGCAGCTTGGGTCCAGGGACCTCCTACGAGCAGTACTTC | CASSLGPGTSYEQYF
TRBJ2-1 | - | - | 15 | TRBV7-2 | TGTGCCAGCAGCGCCCAGCAGACACGATACAATGAGCAGTTCTTC | CASSAQQTRYNEQFF
TRBJ2-7 | TRBD2 | - | 19 | TRBV29-1 | TGCAGCGTTGAAGTGGATAGTATGGCGGGACTAGCGGGGGAGTACGAGCAGTACTTC | CSVEVDSMAGLAGEYEQYF
TRBJ1-2 | TRBD1 | few | 15 | TRBV10-3 | TGTGCCATCAGCCCAGTAGGGACAGGCCCCTATGGCTACACCTTC | CAISPVGTGPYGYTF
TRBJ1-6 | TRBD1 | - | 17 | TRBV4-1 | TGCGCCAGCAGCCAAGTAGGGACAGGGGGCGCGGGATCACCCCTCCACTTT | CASSQVGTGGAGSPLHF